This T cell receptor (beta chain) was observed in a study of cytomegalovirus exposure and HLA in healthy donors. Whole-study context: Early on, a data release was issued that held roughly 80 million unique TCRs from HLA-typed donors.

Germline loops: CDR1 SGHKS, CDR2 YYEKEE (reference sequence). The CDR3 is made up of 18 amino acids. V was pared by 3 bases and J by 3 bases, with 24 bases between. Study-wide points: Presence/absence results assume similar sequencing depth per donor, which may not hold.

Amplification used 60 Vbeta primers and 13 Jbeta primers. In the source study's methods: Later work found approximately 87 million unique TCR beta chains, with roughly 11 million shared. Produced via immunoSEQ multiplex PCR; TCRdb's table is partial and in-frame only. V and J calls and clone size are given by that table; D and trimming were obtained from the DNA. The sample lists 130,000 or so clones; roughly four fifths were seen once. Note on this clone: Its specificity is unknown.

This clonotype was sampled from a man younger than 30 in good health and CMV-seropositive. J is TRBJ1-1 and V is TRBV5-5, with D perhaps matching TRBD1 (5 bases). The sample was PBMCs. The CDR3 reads CASSSRVGTAGRDTEAFF. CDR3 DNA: TGTGCCAGCAGCTCTCGGGTAGGGACTGCGGGACGGGACACTGAAGCTTTCTTT.